What follows are 8 T cell receptor beta chains derived from one specimen sequenced in a study of shared clonotypes between healthy human individuals. Profiled with immunoSEQ multiplex PCR; TCRdb holds only in-frame clones, not every one. The sample consists of 2 million to 2.5 million clones, approximately 96% of them appearing once. Sample: naive CD4+ T cells sorted from blood. Subset described: CD45RA+ positively selected. The source of these receptors is a man aged 18 to 35 in good health.

About this clone: Within the sample, other DNA sequences also encode this same CDR3. The chain is built from TRBV10-3 and TRBJ1-2; D unresolved. The CDR3 is 13 amino acids. Trimming shortened V by 0 bases and J by 2 bases, and 4 bases separated the two germline ends. CDR1 is ENHRY and CDR2 is SYGVKD in the germline V gene. The CDR3 DNA reads as TGTGCCATCAGTGAGTCAGGGAACTATGGCTACACCTTC. This sequence encodes CAISESGNYGYTF.

CDR3 residues: CASSPVVGHEQYF. CDR3 sequence (DNA): TGTGCCAGCAGCCCAGTCGTTGGGCACGAGCAGTACTTC. The chain combines TRBV7-2 with TRBJ2-7; D is undetermined. The germline V and J ends were trimmed by 5 bases and 5 bases, with 13 bases remaining between them. The CDR3 totals 13 residues. The germline V gene has CDR1 SGHTA and CDR2 FQGNSA.

This chain links TRBV15 with TRBJ2-7; 13 bases fit TRBD2. Germline assignment: CDR1 LNHNV and CDR2 YYDKDF (reference sequence). V lost 2 bases, J lost 7 bases, and 11 bases stayed unmatched. CDR3 length: 17 residues. CDR3 loop: CATSRLVGLAGVREQYF. The CDR3 DNA is TGTGCCACCAGCAGATTGGTTGGACTAGCGGGAGTTCGGGAGCAGTACTTC.

V usage is TRBV6-5 and J usage is TRBJ2-5; D unclear. The germline gives CDR1 MNHEY, CDR2 SVGAGI. Trimming cost V 2 bases and J 0 bases, with 7 bases left between them. The CDR3 loop spans 14 amino acids. CDR3 residues: CASSYRPHQETQYF. The CDR3 DNA is TGTGCCAGCAGTTACCGGCCGCACCAAGAGACCCAGTACTTC.

J is TRBJ1-3 and V is TRBV30, with D hard to call. CDR1 is GTSNPN, CDR2 SVGIG, per germline (reference sequence). The CDR3 loop spans 12 amino acids. V was clipped by 0 bases and J by 8 bases, with 8 bases between them. This chain's CDR3 is CAWSVERYTIYF. Written as DNA, the CDR3 is TGTGCCTGGAGTGTAGAAAGATACACCATATATTTT.

CDR3 in amino acids: CASSSGDPGGFNEQFF. The CDR3 region has the DNA TGTGCCAGCAGCTCCGGGGACCCGGGGGGTTTCAATGAGCAGTTCTTC. The chain carries TRBV7-8 and TRBJ2-1, with TRBD2 matching over 7 bases. Germline values: CDR1 SGHVS, CDR2 FQNEAQ. CDR3 length: 16 residues. The V gene end was trimmed by 4 bases and the J gene end by 6 bases; junction bases not matched to a gene: 12.

This chain uses TRBV10-3 with TRBJ2-3; 8 bases are a match to TRBD2. The CDR3 is made up of 14 amino acids. Per germline, CDR1 ENHRY and CDR2 SYGVKD. Trimming removed 6 bases from V and 2 bases from J; junction bases left unmatched: 4. The CDR3 here is CAISGGGLTDTQYF. The CDR3 DNA reads as TGTGCCATCAGCGGCGGGGGGCTCACAGATACGCAGTATTTT.

CDR3 bases: TGTGCCAGCAGTGAGGGGGCGGGGACGATCTACGAGCAGTACTTC. It is translated as CASSEGAGTIYEQYF. This rearrangement joins TRBV6-1 to TRBJ2-7; D could derive from TRBD1 or TRBD2 (6 bases each). The CDR3 has 15 amino acids. Trimming removed 3 bases from V and 3 bases from J, with 15 bases in between. Germline V gives CDR1 MNHNS, CDR2 SASEGT.